This T cell receptor (beta chain) emerged from a study of vaccination effects on CD4 cells after COVID-19. Overall study findings and caveats: Vaccine-induced clones in healthy vaccinees cross-reacted with common cold coronaviruses in only 1 of 255 cases.

Expansion of antigen-specific CD4+ T cells with viral peptide pools was carried out by the ViraFEST assay before sequencing. Subsequent to a culture period of 10 to 11 days, CD4+ T cells were isolated. Two doses of BNT162b2 or mRNA-1273 vaccine were administered to participants. Negative nucleocapsid antibody tests before and after vaccination confirmed no previous SARS-CoV-2 infection. With 7.5 to 10 ug/ml peptides and about 9.5 IU/ml IL-2, roughly 2.1 million PBMC per well were cultured. Days 3 and 7 were when half the medium was replaced with IL-2 medium. The repertoire was sequenced with immunoSEQ multiplex PCR; TCRdb's copy has only in-frame clones and lacks some. The sample consists of tens of thousands of clones, about four fifths of them appearing once. V was trimmed by 0 bases and J by 8 bases, leaving 7 bases between them. This CDR3 has 12 amino acids. Germline V gene data show CDR1 as MNHEY and CDR2 as SVGEGT.

With regard to this clone: Its target is unknown.

This TCR was sampled from a human donor who received a COVID-19 vaccine. Some clones in this sample may be carry-over from other donors' samples. The rearrangement uses TRBV6-2 or TRBV6-3 and TRBJ1-2; no definite D call. Sample: CD4+ T cells from PBMCs cultured with SARS-CoV-2 spike peptides, taken after COVID-19 vaccination. CDR3: CASSYSTRGYTF. CDR3 nucleotide sequence: TGTGCCAGCAGTTACTCTACAAGAGGCTACACCTTC.